The entry below gives a single T cell receptor beta chain sequence along with its context. V shed 2 bases, J shed 3 bases, and the junction held 7 bases outside the gene matches. The CDR3 loop spans 15 amino acids. CDR1 and CDR2 (germline): GTSNPN, SVGIG (reference sequence). Source study methods: Estimation of nucleated cell counts was performed using reference gene primer amplification. Assay used: immunoSEQ multiplex PCR; TCRdb lists only in-frame clones, some missing. V and J calls and clone size are given by that table; D and trimming were obtained from the DNA. The table records about 140,000 clones, approximately 80% of them present only once. These data come from a study of blood T cell repertoires in COVID-19. Study at large: Samples of COVID-19 (acute and convalescent) were obtained from the United States, Italy and Spain. The analysed material was cDNA or gDNA that came from T cells, B-cell-depleted T cells, or PBMCs.

The sequenced sample was peripheral blood. The clonotype originates from a woman aged 80 or over with active or convalescent COVID-19. The chain carries TRBV30 and TRBJ2-1; 7 bases agree with TRBD2. CDR3: CAWSRPGGGYNEQFF. CDR3 DNA sequence: TGTGCCTGGAGTCGACCCGGCGGGGGCTACAATGAGCAGTTCTTC.